This T cell receptor (beta chain) comes out of a study of T cells in Graves' hyperthyroidism and ophthalmopathy (dated by TCRdb to about 2019). Concerning the study at large: Peripheral blood samples were taken at initial diagnosis, before any treatment was given. For training and testing, the 100 or so patients in the discovery cohort were randomly divided in a 7:3 ratio. An independent validation cohort of around 19 hyperthyroidism patients and approximately 15 patients who later progressed to ophthalmopathy tested prospective prediction of ophthalmopathy. Once sampling was done, hyperthyroidism patients were given methimazole at a starting dose of 30 mg daily, whereas ophthalmopathy patients were given high-dose intravenous methylprednisolone. The paper describes TCR Vbeta CDR3 sequencing of 120 to 150 peripheral blood samples, made up of 43 ophthalmopathy patients, approximately 73 hyperthyroidism patients and roughly 17 progressor patients. TCR V-J signatures able to tell the groups apart were searched for in a discovery cohort of about a hundred patients, of whom around 43 had Graves' ophthalmopathy and under 65 had stable Graves' hyperthyroidism. The study also compared thyroid tissue and blood T-cell repertoires from several Graves' hyperthyroidism patients. General conclusions and limits of the study: In validation, progression to ophthalmopathy was predicted by the model with nearly 71% sensitivity and nearly 75% specificity, a median of 6.5 months before onset. A 13 V-J signature model separated ophthalmopathy from stable hyperthyroidism, with about 90% sensitivity and around 84% specificity in cross-validation and 80%/75% in testing. Blood samples also contained most of the expanded thyroid clonotypes (frequency above 0.001), which suggests that blood repertoires may reflect thyroid immune responses. No statistical method was used to fix the sample size in advance, and group allocation was not hidden from the investigators.

In its sample, this clonotype was seen many times. The antigen it binds to is not known. No base qualities exist here, and no much larger clone lies one base off it. The TCR beta CDR3 regions were amplified from the RNA transcripts. The first round of RT-PCR for the TCR CDR3 was performed with the HTBI primer set and the Qiagen OneStep RT-PCR kit. A second multiplex PCR round built the libraries, followed by size selection and purification. Paired-end sequencing of the libraries was performed with 100 bp reads on an Illumina HiSeq2000. In the source study's methods: SOAPnuke was used to process the raw data, throwing out any read that contained adapters or uncalled bases, had a mean Phred below 15, or lacked an exact constant-primer or identifier match. High-quality paired reads were merged with COPE v1.2.5, and unique nucleotide sequences were defined as clonotypes. MiTCR v1.1 was used to align the clonotypes against IMGT TRBV, TRBD and TRBJ reference segments. The analysis was restricted to V-J combinations with a frequency above 0.0001, which together covered roughly 99% of the repertoires. The TCS score was defined as F50 (clonal expansion) divided by E x V (chaos), with BLOSUM62-based TCRdist calculated between CDR3 peptides within each V-J. Welch's t-statistics and random forest reduced 514 V-J features to around 14, which were used in a naive Bayes classifier (R e1071). TCRdb reprocessing: public reads trimmed at Q25 with fastp, clones called with MiXCR, in-frame beta chains kept. Each entry is one CDR3 protein sequence, shown with its most common DNA and genes. TCRdb's processing, not the authors' own work, is the source of the V and J calls. The sample contains 300,000 or so distinct CDR3 sequences, under 25% of them found a single time. About 50% of the sample goes to the ten largest clones.

The germline V gene gives CDR1 as SNHLY and CDR2 as FYNNEI. Inclusive of the bounding cysteine and phenylalanine, the CDR3 is 14 residues long. The only DNA kept is the CDR3, 42 bases in frame from the first base. V is trimmed back by 7 bases and J by 4 bases, and the junction contains 7 bases that no gene match accounts for. A patient counted as having stable Graves' hyperthyroidism if no progression to ophthalmopathy occurred over 18 months of follow-up. Hyperthyroidism patients were aged 18 to 65 years and newly diagnosed, with disease duration of less than 2 months. The study excluded patients with uncontrolled infections, other autoimmune diseases, pregnancy or lactation. Clinical symptoms, serum thyroxine and TRAb, thyroid ultrasound, and orbital computed tomography formed the basis for the diagnoses. PBMCs were separated from under 12 ml of fresh peripheral blood using Ficoll-Paque density gradient centrifugation. Total RNA was extracted with Trizol reagent, and quality was checked on an Agilent 2100 Bioanalyzer.

Material for sequencing was blood. The clonotype was recovered from a woman aged 45-65 years with Graves' hyperthyroidism. The chain was built from TRBV2 and TRBJ1-5; 7 bases in the middle match TRBD1. The nucleotide sequence reads as follows: TGTGCCAGCACAGGGGGGGATCAGAATCAGCCCCAGCATTTT. It encodes CASTGGDQNQPQHF. Reference TRBV2 and TRBJ1-5 genes cover what lies past the CDR3, so the full variable domain is EPEVTQTPSHQVTQMGQEVILRCVPISNHLYFYWYRQILGQKVEFLVSFYNNEISEKSEIFDDQFSVERPDGSNFTLKIRSTKLEDSAMYFCASTGGDQNQPQHFGDGTRLSIL.